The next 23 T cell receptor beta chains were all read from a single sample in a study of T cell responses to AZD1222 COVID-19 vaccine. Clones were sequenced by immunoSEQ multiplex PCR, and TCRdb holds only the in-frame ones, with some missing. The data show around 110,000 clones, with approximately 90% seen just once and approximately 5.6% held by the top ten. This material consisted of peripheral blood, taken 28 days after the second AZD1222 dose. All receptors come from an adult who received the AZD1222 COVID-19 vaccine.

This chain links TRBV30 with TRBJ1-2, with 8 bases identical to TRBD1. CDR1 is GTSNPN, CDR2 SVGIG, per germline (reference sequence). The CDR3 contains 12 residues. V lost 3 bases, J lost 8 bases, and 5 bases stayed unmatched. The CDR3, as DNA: TGTGCCTGGAGCCTGACAGGGGAAGGCTACACCTTC. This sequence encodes CAWSLTGEGYTF.

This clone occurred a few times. CDR3 protein: CASSLFIRGDDQPQHF. CDR3 sequence (DNA): TGTGCCAGCAGCTTGTTTATCCGGGGAGACGATCAGCCCCAGCATTTT. This sequence joins TRBV5-5 and TRBJ1-5, with D uncertain. Looked up from germline, CDR1 is SGHKS and CDR2 is YYEKEE (reference sequence). This CDR3 is 16 amino acids long. Trimming took 1 base from V and 5 from J, leaving 16 bases between them.

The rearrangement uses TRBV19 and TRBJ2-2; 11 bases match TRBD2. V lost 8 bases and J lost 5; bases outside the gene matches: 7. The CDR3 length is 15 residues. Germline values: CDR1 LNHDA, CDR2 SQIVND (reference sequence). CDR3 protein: CASDSGGASTGELFF. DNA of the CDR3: TGTGCCAGTGATAGCGGGGGGGCGTCGACCGGGGAGCTGTTTTTT.

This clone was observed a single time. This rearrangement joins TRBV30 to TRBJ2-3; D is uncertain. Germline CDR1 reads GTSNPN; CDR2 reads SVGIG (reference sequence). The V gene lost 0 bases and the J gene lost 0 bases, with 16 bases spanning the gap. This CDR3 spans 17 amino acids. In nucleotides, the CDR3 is TGTGCCTGGAGTGTACGCGAAGGCCAACCAAGCACAGATACGCAGTATTTT. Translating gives CAWSVREGQPSTDTQYF.

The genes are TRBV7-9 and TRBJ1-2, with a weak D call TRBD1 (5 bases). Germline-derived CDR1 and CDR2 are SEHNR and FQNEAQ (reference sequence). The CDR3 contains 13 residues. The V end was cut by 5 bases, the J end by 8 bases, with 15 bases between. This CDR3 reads CASSPGGASGYTF. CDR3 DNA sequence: TGTGCCAGCAGCCCCGGCGGGGCGTCCGGCTACACCTTC.

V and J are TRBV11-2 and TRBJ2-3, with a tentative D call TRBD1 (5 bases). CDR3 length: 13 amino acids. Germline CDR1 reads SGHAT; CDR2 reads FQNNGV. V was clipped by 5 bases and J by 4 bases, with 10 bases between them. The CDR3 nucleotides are TGTGCCAGCAGCCGCGGACACTCAGATACGCAGTATTTT. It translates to CASSRGHSDTQYF.

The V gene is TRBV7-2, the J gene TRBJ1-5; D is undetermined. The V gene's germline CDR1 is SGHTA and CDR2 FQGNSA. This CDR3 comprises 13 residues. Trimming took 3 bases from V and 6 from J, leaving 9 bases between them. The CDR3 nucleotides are TGTGCCAGCAGCTTTTCGGAGGGTCAGCCCCAGCATTTT. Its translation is CASSFSEGQPQHF. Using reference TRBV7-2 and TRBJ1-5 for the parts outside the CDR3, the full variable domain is GAGVSQSPSNKVTEKGKDVELRCDPISGHTALYWYRQSLGQGLEFLIYFQGNSAPDKSGLPSDRFSAERTGGSVSTLTIQRTQQEDSAVYLCASSFSEGQPQHFGDGTRLSIL.

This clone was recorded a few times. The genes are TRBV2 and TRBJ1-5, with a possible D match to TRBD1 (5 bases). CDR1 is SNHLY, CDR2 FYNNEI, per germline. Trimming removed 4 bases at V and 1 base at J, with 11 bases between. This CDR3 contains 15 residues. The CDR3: CASSGGGMSNQPQHF. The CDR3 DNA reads TGTGCCAGCAGTGGGGGGGGTATGAGCAATCAGCCCCAGCATTTT.

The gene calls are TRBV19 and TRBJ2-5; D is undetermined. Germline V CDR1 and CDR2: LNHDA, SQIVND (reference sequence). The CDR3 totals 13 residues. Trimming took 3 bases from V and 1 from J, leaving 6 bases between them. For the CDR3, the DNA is TGTGCCAGTAGTATGAAAGTCCAAGAGACCCAGTACTTC. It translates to CASSMKVQETQYF.

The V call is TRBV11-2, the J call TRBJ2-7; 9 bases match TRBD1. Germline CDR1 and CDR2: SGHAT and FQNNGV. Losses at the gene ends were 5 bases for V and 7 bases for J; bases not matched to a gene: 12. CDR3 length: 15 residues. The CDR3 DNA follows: TGTGCCAGCAGCACAAGGGACAGGGAGGCGCGGGAGCAGTACTTC. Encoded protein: CASSTRDREAREQYF.

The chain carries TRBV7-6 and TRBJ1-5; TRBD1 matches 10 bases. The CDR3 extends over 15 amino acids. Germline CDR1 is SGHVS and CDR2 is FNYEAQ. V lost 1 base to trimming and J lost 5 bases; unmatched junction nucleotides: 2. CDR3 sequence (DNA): TGTGCCAGCAGCTTAGGGACAGGGGGGCATCAGCCCCAGCATTTT. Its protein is CASSLGTGGHQPQHF.

The CDR3 spells CASSEGGAWETQYF. The CDR3 nucleotides read TGCGCCAGCAGTGAGGGGGGGGCCTGGGAGACCCAGTACTTC. The chain links TRBV10-2 to TRBJ2-5; D may be TRBD2 (7 bases). The CDR3 totals 14 residues. V was pared by 2 bases and J by 5 bases, with 12 bases between. Germline V gives CDR1 WSHSY, CDR2 SAAADI.

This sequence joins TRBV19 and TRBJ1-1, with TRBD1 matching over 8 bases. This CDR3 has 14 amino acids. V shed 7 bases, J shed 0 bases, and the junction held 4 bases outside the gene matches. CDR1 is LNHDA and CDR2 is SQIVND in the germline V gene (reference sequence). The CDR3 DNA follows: TGTGCCAGTATACAGACAGGGGTGAACACTGAAGCTTTCTTT. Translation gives CASIQTGVNTEAFF.

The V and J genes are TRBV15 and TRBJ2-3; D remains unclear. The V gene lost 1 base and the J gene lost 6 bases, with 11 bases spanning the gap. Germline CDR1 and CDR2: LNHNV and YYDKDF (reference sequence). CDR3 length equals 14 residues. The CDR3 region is CATSRGGAGDTQYF. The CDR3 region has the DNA TGTGCCACCAGCAGAGGAGGCGCCGGGGATACGCAGTATTTT.

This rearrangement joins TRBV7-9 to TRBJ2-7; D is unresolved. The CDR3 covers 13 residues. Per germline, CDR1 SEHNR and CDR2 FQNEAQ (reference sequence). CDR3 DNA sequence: TGTGCACCGCAGCTAACCCCCACCTACGAGCAGTACTTC. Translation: CAPQLTPTYEQYF.

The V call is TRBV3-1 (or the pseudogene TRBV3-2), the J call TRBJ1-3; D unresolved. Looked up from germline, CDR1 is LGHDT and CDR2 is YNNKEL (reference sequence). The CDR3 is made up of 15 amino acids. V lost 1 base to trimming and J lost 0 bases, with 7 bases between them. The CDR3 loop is CASSQASISGNTIYF. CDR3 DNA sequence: TGTGCCAGCAGCCAAGCATCAATCTCTGGAAACACCATATATTTT.

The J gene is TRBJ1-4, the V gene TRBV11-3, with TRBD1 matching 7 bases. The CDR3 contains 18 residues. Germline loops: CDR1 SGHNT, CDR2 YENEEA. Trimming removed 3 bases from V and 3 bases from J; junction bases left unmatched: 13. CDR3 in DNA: TGTGCCAGCAGCTTGGGGGGACAGCCGGGGATGGCTAATGAAAAACTGTTTTTT. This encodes CASSLGGQPGMANEKLFF.

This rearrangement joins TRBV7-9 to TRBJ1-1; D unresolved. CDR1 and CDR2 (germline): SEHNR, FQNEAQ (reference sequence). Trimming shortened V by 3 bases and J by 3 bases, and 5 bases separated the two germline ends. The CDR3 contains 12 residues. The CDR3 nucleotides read TGTGCCAGCAGCTTGAAGGACACTGAAGCTTTCTTT. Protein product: CASSLKDTEAFF.

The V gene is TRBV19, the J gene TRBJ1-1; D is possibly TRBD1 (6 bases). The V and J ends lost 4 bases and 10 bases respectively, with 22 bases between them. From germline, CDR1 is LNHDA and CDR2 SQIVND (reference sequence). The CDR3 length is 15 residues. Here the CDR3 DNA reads TGTGCCAGTAGTAGTGGGGGCCGCGGCCTTGGGGGAGCTTTCTTT. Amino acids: CASSSGGRGLGGAFF.

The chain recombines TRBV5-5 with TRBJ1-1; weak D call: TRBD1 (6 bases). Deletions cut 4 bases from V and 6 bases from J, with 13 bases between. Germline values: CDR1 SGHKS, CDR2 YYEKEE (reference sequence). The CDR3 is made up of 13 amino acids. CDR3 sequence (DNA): TGTGCCAGCAGCCGGACAGCAGCCTCTGAAGCTTTCTTT. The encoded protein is CASSRTAASEAFF.

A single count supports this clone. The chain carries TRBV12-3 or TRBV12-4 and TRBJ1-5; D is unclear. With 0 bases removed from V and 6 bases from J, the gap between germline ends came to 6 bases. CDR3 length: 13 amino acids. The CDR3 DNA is TGTGCCAGCAGTTTAGCGTTGGGTCAGCCCCAGCATTTT. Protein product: CASSLALGQPQHF.

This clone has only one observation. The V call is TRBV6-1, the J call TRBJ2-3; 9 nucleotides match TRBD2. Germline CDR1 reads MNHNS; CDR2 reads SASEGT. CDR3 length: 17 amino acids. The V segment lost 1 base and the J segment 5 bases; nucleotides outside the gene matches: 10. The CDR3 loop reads CASSEGWASGVVDTQYF. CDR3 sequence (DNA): TGTGCCAGCAGTGAAGGGTGGGCTAGCGGGGTGGTAGATACGCAGTATTTT.

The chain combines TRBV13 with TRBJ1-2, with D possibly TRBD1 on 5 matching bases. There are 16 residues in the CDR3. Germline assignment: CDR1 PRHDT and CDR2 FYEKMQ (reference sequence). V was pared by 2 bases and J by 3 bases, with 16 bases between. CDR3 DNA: TGTGCCAGCAGCTTAAATCTGGGGCCGGGGTACTATGGCTACACCTTC. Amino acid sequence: CASSLNLGPGYYGYTF.